A selection of T cell receptor beta chains follows, all from one sample in a study of PD-1 blockade in classical Hodgkin lymphoma. The method was immunoSEQ multiplex PCR; TCRdb's version includes in-frame clones alone and lacks a portion of them. The sample contains approximately 21,000 clones, roughly 70% of which appear only once. This specimen was peripheral blood mononuclear cells (PBMCs), taken before the fourth cycle of nivolumab. Receptors originate from a human donor with classical Hodgkin lymphoma. CDR3s include the opening cysteine and the closing phenylalanine or tryptophan. D genes are given only for firm matches. Some rows mark clone size as missing; the rest say once, few, many or name a class of expanded clone.

j_call v_call clone_size d_call cdr3_aa cdr3_nt
TRBJ2-5 TRBV30 - TRBD2 CASGGAQETQYF TGTGCCTCGGGAGGGGCGCAAGAGACCCAGTACTTC
TRBJ1-1 TRBV5-4 - - CASRPIPTAGTEAFF TGTGCCAGCAGACCTATTCCGACGGCGGGCACTGAAGCTTTCTTT
TRBJ1-2 TRBV29-1 - - CSVEGRPNYGYTF TGCAGCGTTGAGGGCAGGCCTAACTATGGCTACACCTTC
TRBJ2-7 TRBV5-5 - - CASSPSPYEQYF TGTGCCAGCAGCCCGTCACCCTACGAGCAGTACTTC
TRBJ2-3 TRBV5-4 few - CASSPSGSTDTQYF TGTGCCAGCAGCCCCAGCGGGAGCACAGATACGCAGTATTTT
TRBJ1-6 TRBV6-5 few - CASSYSGGVNSPLHF TGTGCCAGCAGTTACTCAGGAGGGGTAAATTCACCCCTCCACTTT
TRBJ2-7 TRBV5-1 - TRBD1 CASSWGQGAYEQYF TGCGCCAGCAGCTGGGGACAGGGGGCCTACGAGCAGTACTTC
TRBJ2-3 TRBV7-3 - - CASSDTGATDTQYF TGTGCCAGCAGCGACACCGGGGCCACAGATACGCAGTATTTT
TRBJ2-5 TRBV6-1 - TRBD2 CASSERASGGAIRETQYF TGTGCCAGCAGTGAACGGGCTAGCGGGGGGGCCATCCGGGAGACCCAGTACTTC
TRBJ1-3 TRBV18 - - CASSPSDRQYSGNTIYF TGTGCCAGCTCACCATCGGACAGACAGTACTCTGGAAACACCATATATTTT
TRBJ2-7 TRBV2 - TRBD2 CASRYGTSGSSAYEQYF TGTGCCAGCAGGTACGGGACTAGCGGGAGTTCTGCCTACGAGCAGTACTTC
TRBJ2-4 TRBV6-6 - - CASRDAALAKNIQYF TGTGCCAGCAGGGATGCGGCCCTAGCCAAAAACATTCAGTACTTC
TRBJ1-1 TRBV7-9 - TRBD1 CASSSKDRMEQAFF TGTGCCAGCAGCTCAAAGGACAGGATGGAGCAAGCTTTCTTT
TRBJ2-2 TRBV6-1 - TRBD1 CASSEDRGYTGELFF TGTGCCAGCAGTGAGGACAGGGGGTATACCGGGGAGCTGTTTTTT
TRBJ1-2 TRBV4-1 - - CASSQGFGTNYGYTF TGCGCCAGCAGCCAAGGCTTCGGGACAAACTATGGCTACACCTTC
TRBJ2-7 TRBV7-2 - TRBD2 CASSLVGAGGYYEQYF TGTGCCAGCAGCTTAGTAGGAGCGGGAGGGTACTACGAGCAGTACTTC
TRBJ2-3 TRBV7-3 few - CASSLGAGGSTDTQYF TGTGCCAGCAGCTTAGGGGCAGGAGGTAGCACAGATACGCAGTATTTT
TRBJ1-1 TRBV19 - TRBD1 CASKTGQLNTEAFF TGTGCCAGTAAAACGGGACAGTTGAACACTGAAGCTTTCTTT
TRBJ1-6 TRBV7-2 - - CASSPRDYNSLLHF TGTGCCAGCAGCCCGCGGGACTATAATTCACTCCTCCACTTT
TRBJ1-4 TRBV5-1 - - CASSLGLQSTAANEKLFF TGCGCCAGCAGCTTGGGCCTTCAGTCGACAGCAGCTAATGAAAAACTGTTTTTT
TRBJ1-1 TRBV2 - - CASSVQQNTEAFF TGTGCCAGCAGTGTTCAGCAGAACACTGAAGCTTTCTTT
TRBJ2-2 TRBV2 few - CASSVQGPNTGELFF TGTGCCAGCAGTGTACAGGGCCCGAACACCGGGGAGCTGTTTTTT
TRBJ2-3 TRBV18 - - CASSQDTQYF TGTGCCAGCTCACAAGATACGCAGTATTTT
TRBJ2-3 TRBV29-1 - - CSVGETGTTDTQYF TGCAGCGTTGGAGAGACAGGAACCACAGATACGCAGTATTTT
TRBJ2-7 TRBV25-1 - - CASSDPAQGRGGEQYF TGTGCCAGCAGCGACCCCGCTCAGGGGCGCGGCGGGGAGCAGTACTTC
TRBJ1-2 TRBV2 - - CASSDSTGVYGYTF TGTGCCAGCAGTGATAGCACGGGGGTCTATGGCTACACCTTC
TRBJ1-3 TRBV4-1 - - CASSQGFARNSGNTIYF TGCGCCAGCAGCCAAGGGTTTGCTCGGAACTCTGGAAACACCATATATTTT
TRBJ1-1 TRBV6-5 once - CASSYRTGVEAFF TGTGCCAGCAGTTACCGAACAGGTGTCGAAGCTTTCTTT
TRBJ1-5 TRBV7-6 few - CASSLPGQPQHF TGTGCCAGCAGCTTACCGGGTCAGCCCCAGCATTTT
TRBJ1-4 TRBV19 - TRBD1 CASRGQGSNEKLFF TGTGCCAGTAGGGGACAGGGCTCTAATGAAAAACTGTTTTTT
TRBJ2-5 TRBV11-3 - - CASSPPGGETQYF TGTGCCAGCAGCCCCCCCGGGGGAGAGACCCAGTACTTC
TRBJ1-4 TRBV18 - TRBD1 CASSRGQVINEKLFF TGTGCCAGCTCACGCGGACAGGTGATTAATGAAAAACTGTTTTTT
TRBJ2-5 TRBV5-4 - - CASSKDSGTTQYF TGTGCCAGCAGCAAGGACAGTGGGACGACCCAGTACTTC
TRBJ2-1 TRBV19 - TRBD2 CASSVSSGSYNEQFF TGTGCCAGTAGTGTCTCTAGCGGGAGCTACAATGAGCAGTTCTTC
TRBJ1-1 TRBV5-1 few - CASSPGPLNTEAFF TGCGCCAGCAGTCCGGGACCCTTGAACACTGAAGCTTTCTTT
TRBJ1-6 TRBV5-1 - - CASSLAVRGNSPLHF TGCGCCAGCAGCTTGGCGGTGAGGGGTAATTCACCCCTCCACTTT
TRBJ1-2 TRBV7-9 - - CASSLVVWGLTSGNYGYTF TGTGCCAGCAGCTTAGTTGTCTGGGGGCTCACCTCTGGCAATTATGGCTACACCTTC
TRBJ1-5 TRBV2 - - CASSGLYSNQPQHF TGTGCCAGCTCGGGACTCTATAGCAATCAGCCCCAGCATTTT
TRBJ2-7 TRBV6-5 - - CASSYAPGETYEQYF TGTGCCAGCAGTTACGCTCCAGGAGAAACCTACGAGCAGTACTTC
TRBJ1-5 TRBV6-1 - - CASSEGNSPNQPQHF TGTGCCAGCAGTGAAGGGAACAGCCCCAATCAGCCCCAGCATTTT
TRBJ2-2 TRBV4-3 once TRBD2 CASSSRLAGAGGELFF TGCGCCAGCAGCTCCCGACTAGCGGGAGCGGGCGGGGAGCTGTTTTTT
TRBJ2-5 TRBV2 - - CASSDVDRRTQYF TGTGCCAGCAGTGATGTAGACAGGCGGACCCAGTACTTC
TRBJ2-7 TRBV4-1 - TRBD1 CASSQGDSRSGEQYF TGCGCCAGCAGCCAAGGGGACAGCCGGTCGGGCGAGCAGTACTTC
TRBJ2-7 TRBV7-9 - TRBD2 CASSLRRESHEQYF TGTGCCAGCAGCTTAAGGCGGGAGTCCCACGAGCAGTACTTC
TRBJ2-5 TRBV6-5 - - CASSGAGAGETQYF TGTGCCAGCAGTGGGGCGGGGGCCGGAGAGACCCAGTACTTC
TRBJ2-1 TRBV19 - TRBD2 CASSDGAGGRNEQFF TGTGCCAGTAGTGACGGGGCGGGAGGGCGCAATGAGCAGTTCTTC
TRBJ2-1 TRBV11-3 - TRBD2 CASSLGGGAYNEQFF TGTGCCAGCAGCTTAGGCGGGGGGGCCTACAATGAGCAGTTCTTC
TRBJ1-6 TRBV2 few - CASSEEGTTNSPLHF TGTGCCAGCAGTGAAGAGGGGACAACGAATTCACCCCTCCACTTT
TRBJ2-5 TRBV2 - - CASRGGQYQETQYF TGTGCCAGCAGGGGCGGACAGTACCAAGAGACCCAGTACTTC